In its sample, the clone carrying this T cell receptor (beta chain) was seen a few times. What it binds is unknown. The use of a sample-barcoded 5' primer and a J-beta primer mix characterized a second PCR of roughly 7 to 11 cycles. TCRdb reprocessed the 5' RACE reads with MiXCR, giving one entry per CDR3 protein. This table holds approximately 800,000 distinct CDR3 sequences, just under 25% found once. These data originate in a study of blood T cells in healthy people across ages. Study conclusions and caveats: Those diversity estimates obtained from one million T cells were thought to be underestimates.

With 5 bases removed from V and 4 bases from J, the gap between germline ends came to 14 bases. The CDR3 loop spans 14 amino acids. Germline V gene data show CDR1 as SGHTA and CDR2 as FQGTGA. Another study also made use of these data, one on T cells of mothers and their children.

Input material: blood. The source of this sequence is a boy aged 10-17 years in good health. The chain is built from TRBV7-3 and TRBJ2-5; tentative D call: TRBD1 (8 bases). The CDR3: CASSQNRGGETQYF. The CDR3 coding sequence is TGTGCCAGCAGCCAAAACAGGGGGGGAGAGACCCAGTACTTC.